This T cell receptor beta chain was captured in a study of CD4+ T cells in melanoma. Study-level points and caveats: Neoantigen-specific CD4+ T cells in melanoma reportedly had diverse differentiation states. A reported correlation linked neoantigen-specific CD4+ T cells to CD8+, macrophage and B cell function.

Here immunoSEQ multiplex PCR was the method, and the copy in TCRdb shows in-frame clones only, minus some. The sample has around 15,000 clones; 60% to 80% are singletons. The CDR3 length is 14 residues. The germline V gene has CDR1 SGHAT and CDR2 FQNNGV. The ends were cut back, 5 bases at V and 6 bases at J, with 15 bases in the middle. Note on this clone: Its specificity is unknown.

The J gene is TRBJ2-3, the V gene TRBV11-2; D is possibly TRBD2 (5 bases). The material sequenced was cells from a culture (not recorded whether cultured in vitro). The clonotype originates from a human donor with melanoma. CDR3 amino acids: CASSPGRSVDTQYF. CDR3 DNA sequence: TGTGCCAGCAGCCCCGGGCGTAGCGTGGATACGCAGTATTTT.